This T cell receptor beta chain was sequenced during a study of T cells in Graves' hyperthyroidism and ophthalmopathy (dated by TCRdb to the late 2010s). Looking at the study overall: A discovery cohort of about a hundred patients, approximately 45 with Graves' ophthalmopathy and approximately 55 with stable Graves' hyperthyroidism, was used to find distinguishing TCR V-J signatures. Prospective prediction of ophthalmopathy was tested in an independent validation cohort consisting of 18 hyperthyroidism patients and 15 or so patients who later progressed to ophthalmopathy. The 85 to 100 discovery patients were divided at random into training and test sets in a 7:3 ratio. In addition, the study compared T-cell repertoires in thyroid tissue and in blood from several Graves' hyperthyroidism patients. After sampling, hyperthyroidism patients received methimazole starting at 30 mg daily, and ophthalmopathy patients received high-dose intravenous methylprednisolone. The paper describes TCR Vbeta CDR3 sequencing of 140 or so peripheral blood samples, made up of 43 ophthalmopathy patients, around 73 hyperthyroidism patients and 17 progressor patients.

Study-wide findings and limitations: In cross-validation, a model built on a 13 V-J signature told ophthalmopathy apart from stable hyperthyroidism with over 85% sensitivity and roughly 82% specificity, and in testing the same model reached 80%/75%. Blood samples also contained most of the expanded thyroid clonotypes (frequency above 0.001), which suggests that blood repertoires may reflect thyroid immune responses. In validation, progression to ophthalmopathy was predicted by the model with approximately 67% sensitivity and 72% to 80% specificity, a median of about 6.4 months before onset. Sample size was not statistically predetermined, and blinding of investigators to group allocation was not performed.

As concerns this clonotype: This receptor's antigen is unknown. A read error may produce the germline difference seen at one junction end.

The CDR3 contains 10 residues, cysteine and phenylalanine counted. CDR3 DNA only is kept here, 30 bases in frame from base 1. Based on the germline V gene, the CDR1 and CDR2 sequences are KGHDR and SFDVKD. The TCR beta CDR3 regions were amplified from RNA transcripts. The TCR CDR3 was subjected to a first round of RT-PCR using the HTBI primer set and the Qiagen OneStep RT-PCR kit. A second multiplex PCR round built the libraries, followed by size selection and purification. Sequencing of the libraries was done on an Illumina HiSeq2000 using paired-end 100 bp reads. The authors processed their data as follows. SOAPnuke was used to process the raw data, with reads discarded if the reads contained adapters or uncalled bases, had a mean Phred below 15, or lacked an exact constant-primer or identifier match. High-quality paired reads were merged with COPE v1.2.5, and unique nucleotide sequences were defined as clonotypes. Clonotypes were aligned to IMGT TRBV, TRBD and TRBJ reference segments using MiTCR v1.1. The analysis was restricted to V-J combinations with a frequency above 0.0001, which together covered 99.2% of the repertoires. A TCS score was defined as the ratio of F50 (clonal expansion) to E x V (chaos), with BLOSUM62-based TCRdist applied between CDR3 peptides within each V-J. Welch's t-statistics and random forest reduced around 510 V-J features to 13, which were used in a naive Bayes classifier (R e1071). Thyroid-blood repertoire similarity was quantified with the Morisita-Horn index. Starting from the raw public reads, TCRdb applied fastp trimming at Q25, assembled clones with MiXCR and retained in-frame beta chains. Rows are combined by CDR3 protein, so each entry shows the most common genes and DNA. TCRdb assigned the V and J calls; the authors' analysis was not used. This sample is represented by 500,000 to 800,000 distinct CDR3 sequences; about 45% of them were singletons. Roughly 7.2% of the sample is taken by the ten largest.

Exclusion was applied to patients with uncontrolled infections, other autoimmune diseases, pregnancy or lactation. Diagnoses were established on the basis of clinical symptoms, serum thyroxine and TRAb, thyroid ultrasound, and orbital computed tomography. Trizol reagent was used to extract total RNA, and RNA quality was then checked on an Agilent 2100 Bioanalyzer. Sequenced input: peripheral blood or thyroid tissue (not recorded which). The clonotype originates from an adult man with Graves' disease, either hyperthyroidism or ophthalmopathy (not recorded which). The V gene is TRBV24-1 and the J gene is TRBJ1-1; the D gene remains uncertain. In nucleotides, the sequence is TGCGCCACCTCGAACACTGAAGCTTTCTTT. Its translation reads: CATSNTEAFF.